The 4 T cell receptor beta chains given below trace back to one sample, sequenced in a study of patients and donors after allogeneic stem cell transplantation. One entry per CDR3 protein results from TCRdb running MiXCR on the RT-PCR reads. In the table there are about a million distinct CDR3 sequences, about a sixth of which are singletons. Sequencing used blood, either unsorted or a sorted T cell fraction (not recorded which). All receptors come from a human donor who was either an allogeneic HSCT recipient or a stem cell or donor lymphocyte infusion donor (not recorded which). It is not recorded whose cells these are; they may come from a transplant donor.

This clonotype was detected only a few times. The genes are TRBV6-5 and TRBJ2-1; 13 bases map to TRBD2. The V and J ends lost 2 bases and 8 bases, in that order; junction bases with no gene match: 9. This CDR3 comprises 17 residues. CDR1 and CDR2 from the germline V gene are MNHEY and SVGAGI. The CDR3: CASSYLTSGRGLHEQFF. The DNA of the CDR3 is TGTGCCAGCAGTTACCTCACTAGCGGGAGGGGTCTCCATGAGCAGTTCTTC.

The gene calls are TRBV12-3 or TRBV12-4 and TRBJ2-2; 8 nucleotides line up with TRBD1. After removal of 6 bases from V and 6 bases from J, the junction contained 6 bases not matched to a gene. The length of the CDR3 is 14 residues. The CDR3 protein is CASSTWTGPGELFF. As DNA, the CDR3 is TGTGCCAGCAGCACGTGGACAGGGCCCGGGGAGCTGTTTTTT.

This clonotype was seen a few times. This sequence joins TRBV27 and TRBJ2-3; a weak D match, TRBD2 (5 bases). CDR3 length: 15 residues. Germline CDR1 is MNHEY and CDR2 is SMNVEV (reference sequence). Trimming cost V 2 bases and J 1 base, with 10 bases left between them. In DNA form, the CDR3 reads TGTGCCAGCAGTTTAATCGGGGAACGCACAGATACGCAGTATTTT. This gives the protein CASSLIGERTDTQYF.

The chain couples TRBV15 to TRBJ1-1; TRBD1 is a possible D gene (5 bases). Germline CDR1 LNHNV, CDR2 YYDKDF (reference sequence). Trimming took 0 bases from V and 6 from J, leaving 14 bases between them. The CDR3 totals 15 residues. CDR3 in DNA: TGTGCCACCAGCAGAGATGTGGGCAGGGCCGCTGAAGCTTTCTTT. Protein sequence: CATSRDVGRAAEAFF.